This entry lists 29 T cell receptor beta chains sequenced from one sample in a study of blood T cell repertoires in COVID-19. TCRdb's copy holds only in-frame clones and misses some; the assay was immunoSEQ multiplex PCR. This sample has 200,000 to 250,000 clones; more than 80% occur once, and the top ten carry around 7%. The specimen sequenced was peripheral blood. The receptors come from an elderly woman with COVID-19, enrolled during active disease.

The J gene is TRBJ1-4, the V gene TRBV6-6; D is uncertain. The CDR3 loop spans 16 amino acids. The V end lost 6 bases, the J end lost 0 bases, and 14 bases lay between the germline ends. Germline V gene lookup returns CDR1 MNHNY and CDR2 SVGAGI (reference sequence). DNA for the CDR3: TGTGCCAGCAGCCACGGGTCAACCTCAACTAATGAAAAACTGTTTTTT. Residues: CASSHGSTSTNEKLFF.

The rearrangement links TRBV6-5 to TRBJ1-2, with D perhaps matching TRBD1 (5 bases). The CDR3 totals 14 residues. Trimming shortened V by 7 bases and J by 2 bases, and 14 bases separated the two germline ends. CDR1 and CDR2 from the germline V gene are MNHEY and SVGAGI. The CDR3 DNA reads as TGTGCCAGCATGCCCGCGGGACCCAACTATGGCTACACCTTC. It translates to CASMPAGPNYGYTF.

The V call is TRBV7-9, the J call TRBJ1-6; D is possibly TRBD1 (6 bases). V lost 1 base, J lost 6 bases, and 13 bases lay in between. The length of the CDR3 is 16 residues. Germline CDR1 SEHNR, CDR2 FQNEAQ (reference sequence). CDR3 residues: CASSLGPGTPNSPLHF. The CDR3 nucleotides are TGTGCCAGCAGCTTAGGACCCGGGACACCTAATTCACCCCTCCACTTT.

The chain recombines TRBV19 with TRBJ1-2; D possibly corresponds to TRBD1 (6 bases). The CDR3 spans 14 residues. V was cut by 5 bases and J by 3 bases, with 13 bases left in between. The germline V gene has CDR1 LNHDA and CDR2 SQIVND (reference sequence). The CDR3 sequence: CASSRQVGHYGYTF. The CDR3 coding sequence is TGTGCCAGTAGTCGACAGGTGGGGCACTATGGCTACACCTTC.

V is TRBV12-3 or TRBV12-4 and J is TRBJ2-7; 8 bases fit TRBD2. This CDR3 has 13 amino acids. V shed 6 bases, J shed 7 bases, and the junction held 8 bases outside the gene matches. CDR3 residues: CASSQGLGGEQYF. The CDR3 DNA follows: TGTGCCAGCAGCCAGGGACTAGGGGGAGAGCAGTACTTC.

This chain links TRBV4-3 with TRBJ2-6; no firm D call. The V and J ends lost 4 bases and 0 bases respectively, with 13 bases between them. The CDR3 totals 17 residues. Germline V gives CDR1 LGHNA, CDR2 YSLEER. This chain's CDR3 is CASSPLPASSGANVLTF. The DNA of the CDR3 is TGCGCCAGCAGCCCTTTACCTGCGAGCTCTGGGGCCAACGTCCTGACTTTC.

Remarks on this clone: This same CDR3 is encoded by further DNA sequences in the sample. The gene calls are TRBV24-1 and TRBJ1-5; the D gene is possibly TRBD1 (5 bases). The CDR3 is made up of 15 amino acids. V was shortened by 3 bases and J by 4 bases, with 12 bases between the two germline ends. Germline values: CDR1 KGHDR, CDR2 SFDVKD. CDR3 sequence reads: CATSDGTGGNQPQHF. For the CDR3, the DNA is TGTGCCACCAGTGATGGCACTGGGGGGAATCAGCCCCAGCATTTT.

The genes are TRBV24-1 and TRBJ1-1; D may be TRBD1 (5 bases). From germline, CDR1 is KGHDR and CDR2 SFDVKD. Deletions cut 0 bases from V and 7 bases from J, with 8 bases between. The CDR3 is made up of 13 amino acids. The CDR3: CATSDLNRGEAFF. CDR3 sequence (DNA): TGTGCCACCAGTGATTTGAATAGGGGTGAAGCTTTCTTT.

CDR3: CASSSNGGKDTQYF. The CDR3 nucleotides read TGTGCCAGCAGCTCCAACGGGGGGAAAGATACGCAGTATTTT. This chain uses TRBV7-2 with TRBJ2-3, with TRBD2 matching 7 bases. The CDR3 length is 14 residues. Per germline, CDR1 SGHTA and CDR2 FQGNSA. V shed 4 bases and J 5 bases; nucleotides not matched to a gene: 6.

The V gene is TRBV7-2, the J gene TRBJ1-4, with D perhaps matching TRBD1 (6 bases). Germline loops: CDR1 SGHTA, CDR2 FQGNSA. CDR3 length equals 14 residues. V lost 7 bases to trimming and J lost 0 bases, with 9 bases between them. The CDR3 sequence is CASTRTATNEKLFF. DNA of the CDR3: TGTGCCAGCACCCGGACAGCAACTAATGAAAAACTGTTTTTT.

This sequence joins TRBV6-5 and TRBJ1-1, with D perhaps matching TRBD1 (6 bases). The CDR3 contains 15 residues. The V gene lost 9 bases and the J gene lost 0 bases, with 17 bases spanning the gap. CDR1 and CDR2 (germline): MNHEY, SVGAGI. Written as DNA, the CDR3 is TGTGCCAGTAGTCCTAGGGGGGGAATGAACACTGAAGCTTTCTTT. It specifies CASSPRGGMNTEAFF.

The chain employs TRBV9 and TRBJ2-5, with 10 bases that match TRBD2. CDR3 length: 16 residues. Germline V gives CDR1 SGDLS, CDR2 YYNGEE. V trimming: 0 bases; J trimming: 5 bases; junction bases outside the gene matches: 7. CDR3 nucleotides: TGTGCCAGCAGCGTAGAAGGGACTAGCGTAGGGGAGACCCAGTACTTC. Protein sequence: CASSVEGTSVGETQYF.

The CDR3 here is CASSLGTAPVEAFF. CDR3 coding DNA: TGCGCCAGCAGCCTCGGGACAGCTCCTGTTGAAGCTTTCTTT. The chain links TRBV5-1 to TRBJ1-1; 7 nucleotides agree with TRBD1. V lost 4 bases, J lost 7 bases, and 10 bases stayed unmatched. The length of the CDR3 is 14 residues. Germline CDR1 is SGHRS and CDR2 is YFSETQ.

The J gene is TRBJ1-4, the V gene TRBV30, with D possibly TRBD1 on 5 matching bases. The CDR3 spans 12 residues. The germline gives CDR1 GTSNPN, CDR2 SVGIG (reference sequence). V was cut by 7 bases and J by 7 bases, with 13 bases left in between. The DNA for the CDR3 is TGTGCCTCAAACTACAGGCCTGAAAAACTGTTTTTT. This gives the protein CASNYRPEKLFF.

The rearrangement uses TRBV3-1 (or the pseudogene TRBV3-2) and TRBJ2-1; 7 nucleotides line up with TRBD2. The CDR3 is 15 residues long. Per the germline V gene, CDR1 is LGHDT and CDR2 is YNNKEL (reference sequence). The V and J ends lost 4 bases and 9 bases, in that order; junction bases with no gene match: 12. The CDR3 region is CASSPRGEGRSEQFF. For the CDR3, the DNA is TGTGCCAGCAGCCCCCGCGGGGAGGGCCGTAGTGAGCAGTTCTTC.

The genes are TRBV2 and TRBJ2-3; a weak D match, TRBD1 (6 bases). This CDR3 has 14 amino acids. The V gene lost 3 bases and the J gene lost 4 bases, with 11 bases spanning the gap. Germline loops: CDR1 SNHLY, CDR2 FYNNEI. The CDR3 coding sequence is TGTGCCAGCAGTGACGGCAGGGGCCCAGATACGCAGTATTTT. It codes for CASSDGRGPDTQYF.

This sequence joins TRBV7-9 and TRBJ2-4; 8 bases match TRBD1. The CDR3 consists of 12 residues. V trimming: 5 bases; J trimming: 7 bases; junction bases outside the gene matches: 1. From germline, CDR1 is SEHNR and CDR2 FQNEAQ (reference sequence). CDR3 sequence reads: CASSNRGNIQYF. The CDR3 DNA is TGTGCCAGCAGCAACAGGGGGAACATTCAGTACTTC. Supplemented by reference TRBV7-9 and TRBJ2-4, the full variable domain reads DTGVSQNPRHKITKRGQNVTFRCDPISEHNRLYWYRQTLGQGPEFLTYFQNEAQLEKSRLLSDRFSAERPKGSFSTLEIQRTEQGDSAMYLCASSNRGNIQYFGAGTRLSVL.

The V call is TRBV24-1, the J call TRBJ2-7; tentatively, D is TRBD2 (6 bases). V was clipped by 7 bases and J by 0 bases, with 15 bases between them. The CDR3 contains 15 residues. Germline loops: CDR1 KGHDR, CDR2 SFDVKD. CDR3 sequence reads: CATRISGVSSYEQYF. The CDR3 DNA follows: TGTGCCACCAGAATTAGCGGAGTAAGCTCCTACGAGCAGTACTTC.

This rearrangement joins TRBV6-2 or TRBV6-3 to TRBJ2-5; TRBD1 is a possible D gene (6 bases). Germline CDR1 is MNHEY and CDR2 is SVGEGT. The CDR3 is 15 residues long. V was trimmed by 4 bases and J by 8 bases, leaving 20 bases between them. As DNA, the CDR3 is TGTGCCAGCAGTTGGCAGGGGCCGGACGTAGGAACCCAGTACTTC. The encoded protein is CASSWQGPDVGTQYF.

This clone was seen only once. The chain uses TRBV24-1 and TRBJ2-5; 11 bases fit TRBD2. J was trimmed by 5 bases and V by 7 bases; bases with no gene match: 5. The CDR3 is 14 residues long. Germline CDR1 KGHDR, CDR2 SFDVKD. The DNA for the CDR3 is TGTGCCACCAGCGGGACTAGCGGTCGGGAGACCCAGTACTTC. Its protein is CATSGTSGRETQYF.

The chain is built from TRBV28 and TRBJ1-2, with D possibly matching TRBD1 (5 bases). Trimming stripped 6 bases from V and 5 bases from J, with 19 bases between. CDR3 length: 15 residues. CDR1 is MDHEN, CDR2 SYDVKM, per germline. DNA for the CDR3: TGTGCCAGCAGCCCGGTCGCTAGGGGAGGGTATGGCTACACCTTC. Translated: CASSPVARGGYGYTF.

The chain recombines TRBV7-9 with TRBJ2-7, with 9 nucleotides matching TRBD2. With 3 bases clipped from V and 0 bases from J, the junction kept 0 bases outside the gene matches. This CDR3 has 14 residues. Germline V lookup: CDR1 SEHNR, CDR2 FQNEAQ (reference sequence). In DNA form, the CDR3 reads TGTGCCAGCAGCTTTAGCGGGAGCTCCTACGAGCAGTACTTC. Residues: CASSFSGSSYEQYF.

The chain carries TRBV7-9 and TRBJ1-2, with 7 bases that match TRBD1. There are 15 residues in the CDR3. From germline, CDR1 is SEHNR and CDR2 FQNEAQ (reference sequence). The junction had 8 bases not matched to a gene; V was cut back by 5 bases and J by 2 bases. The CDR3 DNA is TGTGCCAGCAGCCCGAGAGGACAGGCCAACTATGGCTACACCTTC. Protein sequence: CASSPRGQANYGYTF.

This clone was recorded only once. The chain combines TRBV10-3 with TRBJ2-4; a weak D match, TRBD1 (7 bases). V was shortened by 4 bases and J by 8 bases, with 9 bases between the two germline ends. The CDR3 length is 12 residues. Germline CDR1 ENHRY, CDR2 SYGVKD. The CDR3 loop reads CAISGRGDIQYF. CDR3 in DNA: TGTGCCATCAGTGGCAGGGGGGACATTCAGTACTTC.

The J gene is TRBJ2-1, the V gene TRBV28, with TRBD2 as a possible D gene (6 bases). The CDR3 totals 13 residues. Germline lookup yields CDR1 MDHEN and CDR2 SYDVKM. V was cut by 6 bases and J by 5 bases, with 11 bases left in between. The CDR3 loop reads CASRPGLNNEQFF. In DNA, the CDR3 is TGTGCCAGCAGACCGGGACTCAACAATGAGCAGTTCTTC.

This clone was recorded a few times. This chain links TRBV10-3 with TRBJ1-1; 7 positions match TRBD1. Trimming at V came to 3 bases and at J to 1 base, leaving 14 bases not matched to a gene. CDR3 length: 18 amino acids. CDR1 and CDR2 (germline): ENHRY, SYGVKD. The CDR3 DNA follows: TGTGCCATCAGTGAATCACCGATCAGACAGGGAAGGAACACTGAAGCTTTCTTT. The encoded protein is CAISESPIRQGRNTEAFF.

The V and J genes are TRBV6-5 and TRBJ1-5; TRBD1 is a possible D gene (6 bases). CDR3 length: 14 residues. V gave up 5 bases and J gave up 4 bases, with 12 bases separating them. The germline gives CDR1 MNHEY, CDR2 SVGAGI. CDR3 nucleotides: TGTGCCAGCAGTCTGGGGACAACAAATCAGCCCCAGCATTTT. Its protein product is CASSLGTTNQPQHF.

The chain is built from TRBV28 and TRBJ1-2, with TRBD1 matching over 7 bases. In germline, CDR1 is MDHEN, CDR2 SYDVKM. This CDR3 has 13 amino acids. V lost 7 bases and J lost 4; bases outside the gene matches: 6. Written as DNA, the CDR3 is TGTGCCAGCAACCAGGGGGGAAGCTATGGCTACACCTTC. It codes for CASNQGGSYGYTF.

The J gene is TRBJ1-2, the V gene TRBV14, with D hard to call. This CDR3 has 19 residues. Trimming shortened V by 0 bases and J by 1 base, and 21 bases separated the two germline ends. Germline loops: CDR1 SGHDN, CDR2 FVKESK. CDR3 nucleotides: TGTGCCAGCAGCCAAGATAGCGCGGAAGCTAGACGGATTAACTATGGCTACACCTTC. This encodes CASSQDSAEARRINYGYTF.